The clone carrying this T cell receptor beta chain was detected ten times or more. This record belongs to a study of breast tumors, draining lymph nodes, adjacent tissues. The lymph nodes were axillary draining lymph nodes from breast cancer patients. The CDR3 has 15 residues. CDR1 and CDR2 (germline): SEHNR, FQNEAQ (reference sequence). Trimming left V 4 bases short and J 6 bases short, with 16 bases between. TCRdb itself ran the multiplex PCR reads through MiXCR, one entry per CDR3 protein. This table holds about 200,000 distinct CDR3 sequences, approximately 31% found once. This TCR derives from a female donor with breast cancer. Some clones in this sample may be carry-over from other donors' samples. Sequenced input: axillary lymph node tissue. V gene TRBV7-9 combines with J gene TRBJ2-1; D perhaps matches TRBD2 (6 bases). The CDR3 sequence: CASSSWGEEGNEQFF. The CDR3 DNA sequence: TGTGCCAGCAGCTCCTGGGGGGAGGAAGGCAATGAGCAGTTCTTC.